Below, one T cell receptor (beta chain) is given with its context. What it binds is unknown. Clones were sequenced by immunoSEQ multiplex PCR, and TCRdb holds only the in-frame ones, with some missing. The sample records around 1.9 million clones, about 92% being singletons. The entry originates in a study of shared clonotypes between healthy human individuals. Across the study: Each donor's CD4 naive and CD4 memory cells filled three plates apiece, CD8 naive two, and CD8 memory one. Study observations and caveats: Naive subsets generally exceeded memory subsets in estimated richness.

The CDR3 covers 17 residues. V lost 6 bases and J 0 bases, leaving 20 bases between the germline ends. CDR1 is ENHRY and CDR2 is SYGVKD in the germline V gene. Naive CD8 isolation took CD45RO-negative cells positively selected for CCR7 and excluded terminally differentiated effector memory CD45RA+ cells. The chain couples TRBV10-3 to TRBJ1-2; a possible D gene is TRBD1 (6 bases). The receptor was isolated from a man between 18 and 29 years old in good health. Some clones in this sample may be carry-over from other donors' samples. The sample consisted of naive CD8+ T cells from PBMCs. The CDR3 DNA sequence: TGTGCCATCAGAGACCCGACAGGACCTCGCGCTAACTATGGCTACACCTTC. It is translated as CAIRDPTGPRANYGYTF.